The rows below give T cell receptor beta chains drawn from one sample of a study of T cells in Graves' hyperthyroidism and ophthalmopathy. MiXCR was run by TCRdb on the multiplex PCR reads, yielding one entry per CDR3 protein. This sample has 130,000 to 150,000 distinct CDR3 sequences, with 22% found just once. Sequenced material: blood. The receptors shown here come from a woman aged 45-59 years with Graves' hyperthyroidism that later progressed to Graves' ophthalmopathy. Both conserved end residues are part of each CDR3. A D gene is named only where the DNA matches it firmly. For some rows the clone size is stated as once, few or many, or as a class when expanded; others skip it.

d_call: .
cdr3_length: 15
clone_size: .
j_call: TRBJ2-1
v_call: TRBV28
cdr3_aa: CASSPPGRPHNEQFF
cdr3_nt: TGTGCCAGCAGCCCCCCCGGCCGGCCCCACAATGAGCAGTTCTTC

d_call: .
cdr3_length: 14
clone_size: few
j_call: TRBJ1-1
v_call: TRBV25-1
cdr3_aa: CASSTTGGYTEAFF
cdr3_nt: TGTGCCAGCAGTACGACGGGCGGGTACACTGAAGCTTTCTTT

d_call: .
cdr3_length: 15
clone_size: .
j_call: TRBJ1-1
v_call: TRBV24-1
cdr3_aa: CATSDVGTGNTEAFF
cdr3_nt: TGTGCCACCAGTGACGTAGGGACGGGAAACACTGAAGCTTTCTTT

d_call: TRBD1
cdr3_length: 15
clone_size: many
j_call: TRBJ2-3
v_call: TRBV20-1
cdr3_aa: CSARDAQGIGDTQYF
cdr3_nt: TGCAGTGCTAGAGACGCACAGGGGATTGGAGATACGCAGTATTTT

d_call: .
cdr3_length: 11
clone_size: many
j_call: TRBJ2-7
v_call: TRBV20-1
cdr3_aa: CSAFRISEQYF
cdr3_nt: TGCAGTGCGTTCCGCATCTCCGAGCAGTACTTC

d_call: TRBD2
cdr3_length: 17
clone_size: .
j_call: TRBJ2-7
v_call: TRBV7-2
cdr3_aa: CASSHLAGTSGYSEQYF
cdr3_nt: TGTGCCAGCAGCCATTTAGCCGGGACTAGCGGGTATTCCGAGCAGTACTTC

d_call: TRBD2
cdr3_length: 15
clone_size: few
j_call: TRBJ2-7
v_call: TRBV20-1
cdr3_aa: CSARDPRTSKYEQYF
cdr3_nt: TGCAGTGCTAGAGATCCCCGGACTAGTAAGTACGAGCAGTACTTC

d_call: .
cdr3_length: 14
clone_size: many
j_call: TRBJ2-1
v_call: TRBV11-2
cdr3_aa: CASSLGGAHNEQFF
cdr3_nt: TGTGCCAGCAGCTTGGGGGGGGCCCACAATGAGCAGTTCTTC

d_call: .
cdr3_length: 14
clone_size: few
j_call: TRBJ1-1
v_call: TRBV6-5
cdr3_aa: CASSGEPRVIEAFF
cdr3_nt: TGTGCCAGCAGCGGGGAGCCCCGGGTAATTGAAGCTTTCTTT

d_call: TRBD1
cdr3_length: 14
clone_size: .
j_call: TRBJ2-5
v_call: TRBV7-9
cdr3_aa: CASTGTGGGETQYF
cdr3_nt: TGTGCCAGCACCGGGACAGGGGGGGGAGAGACCCAGTACTTC

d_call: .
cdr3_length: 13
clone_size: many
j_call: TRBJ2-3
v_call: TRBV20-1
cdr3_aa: CSAEGLRTDTQYF
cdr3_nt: TGCAGTGCTGAAGGGTTACGCACAGATACGCAGTATTTT

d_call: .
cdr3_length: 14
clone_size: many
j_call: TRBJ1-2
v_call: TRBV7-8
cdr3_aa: CASSLSFGGGGYTF
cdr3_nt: TGTGCCAGCAGCTTAAGTTTCGGGGGCGGGGGCTACACCTTC

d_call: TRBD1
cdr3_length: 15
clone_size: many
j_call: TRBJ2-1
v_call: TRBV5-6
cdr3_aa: CASSLAGQVNNEQFF
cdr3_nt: TGTGCCAGCAGCTTGGCTGGACAGGTCAACAATGAGCAGTTCTTC

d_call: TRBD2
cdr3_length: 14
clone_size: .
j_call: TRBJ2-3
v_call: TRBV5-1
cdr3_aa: CASGTSGPTDTQYF
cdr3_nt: TGCGCCAGCGGGACTAGCGGACCTACAGATACGCAGTATTTT

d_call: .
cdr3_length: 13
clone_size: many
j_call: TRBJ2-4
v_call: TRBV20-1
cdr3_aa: CSARGVSGNIQYF
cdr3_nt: TGCAGTGCTAGAGGTGTGTCCGGGAACATTCAGTACTTC

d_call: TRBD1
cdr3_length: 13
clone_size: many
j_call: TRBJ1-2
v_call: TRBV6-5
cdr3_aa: CASSYSRTGRGTF
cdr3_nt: TGTGCCAGCAGTTACTCGAGGACAGGCCGGGGCACCTTC

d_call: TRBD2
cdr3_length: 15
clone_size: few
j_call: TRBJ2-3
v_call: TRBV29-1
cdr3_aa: CSVGGTSGTTDTQYF
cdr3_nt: TGCAGCGTTGGGGGGACTAGCGGAACCACAGATACGCAGTATTTT

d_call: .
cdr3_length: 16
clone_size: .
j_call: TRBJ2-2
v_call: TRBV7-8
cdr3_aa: CASSPLGGLNTGELFF
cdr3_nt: TGTGCCAGCAGCCCCTTGGGGGGGCTTAACACCGGGGAGCTGTTTTTT

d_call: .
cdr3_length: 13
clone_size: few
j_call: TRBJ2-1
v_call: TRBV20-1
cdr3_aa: CSARGTGNNEQFF
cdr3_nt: TGCAGTGCTAGAGGGACTGGAAACAATGAGCAGTTCTTC

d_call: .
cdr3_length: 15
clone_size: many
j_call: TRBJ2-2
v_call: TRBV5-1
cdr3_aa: CASSLGHTNTGELFF
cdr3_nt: TGCGCCAGCAGCTTGGGACATACGAACACCGGGGAGCTGTTTTTT

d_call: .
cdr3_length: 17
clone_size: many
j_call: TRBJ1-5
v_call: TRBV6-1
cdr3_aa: CASKRAGSVAVNQPQHF
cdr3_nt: TGTGCCAGCAAAAGGGCCGGTAGTGTCGCGGTAAATCAGCCCCAGCATTTT

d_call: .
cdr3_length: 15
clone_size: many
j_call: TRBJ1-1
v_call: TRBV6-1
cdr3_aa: CASSDRGRGGTEAFF
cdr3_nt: TGTGCCAGCAGTGACCGAGGCCGGGGGGGCACTGAAGCTTTCTTT

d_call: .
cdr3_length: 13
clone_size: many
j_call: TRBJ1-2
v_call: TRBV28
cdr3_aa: CASSLPPGNGYTF
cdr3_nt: TGTGCCAGCAGTTTACCGCCAGGGAATGGCTACACCTTC

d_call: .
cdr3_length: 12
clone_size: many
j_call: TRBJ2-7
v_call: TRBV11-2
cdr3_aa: CASSLTTYEQYF
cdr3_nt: TGTGCCAGCAGCCTTACCACCTACGAGCAGTACTTC

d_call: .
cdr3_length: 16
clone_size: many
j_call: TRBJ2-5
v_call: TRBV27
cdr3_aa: CASSFEGRRKSETQYF
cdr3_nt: TGTGCCAGCAGTTTTGAGGGGAGAAGGAAGTCGGAGACCCAGTACTTC

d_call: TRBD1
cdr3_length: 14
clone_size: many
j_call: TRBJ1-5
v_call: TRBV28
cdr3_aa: CASSLSGGGQPQHF
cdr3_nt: TGTGCCAGCAGTTTATCAGGGGGCGGACAGCCCCAGCATTTT

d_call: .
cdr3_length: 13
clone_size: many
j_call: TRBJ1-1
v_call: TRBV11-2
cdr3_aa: CASSTQGNTEAFF
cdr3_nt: TGTGCCAGCAGCACACAGGGGAACACTGAAGCTTTCTTT

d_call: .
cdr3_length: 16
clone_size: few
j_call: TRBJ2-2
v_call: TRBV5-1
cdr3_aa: CASSLVARANTGELFF
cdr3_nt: TGCGCCAGCAGCTTGGTGGCGCGGGCCAACACCGGGGAGCTGTTTTTT

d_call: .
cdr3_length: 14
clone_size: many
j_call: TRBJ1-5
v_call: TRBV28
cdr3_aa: CASRALQSRQPQHF
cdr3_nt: TGTGCCAGCAGAGCTCTACAGTCGCGTCAGCCCCAGCATTTT

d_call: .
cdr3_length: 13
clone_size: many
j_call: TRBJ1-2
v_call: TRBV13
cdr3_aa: CASSLEGLGGYTF
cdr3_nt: TGTGCCAGCAGCTTAGAGGGGTTAGGTGGCTACACCTTC

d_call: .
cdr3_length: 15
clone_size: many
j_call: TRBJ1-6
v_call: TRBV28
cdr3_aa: CASTLIGAYNSPLHF
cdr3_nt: TGTGCCAGCACCTTAATTGGAGCCTATAATTCACCCCTCCACTTT

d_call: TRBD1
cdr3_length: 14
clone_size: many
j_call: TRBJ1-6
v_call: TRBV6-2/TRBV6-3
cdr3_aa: CASRPGQDNSPLHF
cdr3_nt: TGTGCCAGCAGGCCGGGACAGGATAATTCACCCCTCCACTTT

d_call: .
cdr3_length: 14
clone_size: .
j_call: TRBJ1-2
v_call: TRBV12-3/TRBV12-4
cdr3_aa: CATSDPRGGGGYTF
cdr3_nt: TGTGCCACCAGTGACCCGAGGGGTGGTGGCGGCTACACCTTC

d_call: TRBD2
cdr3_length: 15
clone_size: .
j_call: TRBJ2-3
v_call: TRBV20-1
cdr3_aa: CSASLRTSGPDTQYF
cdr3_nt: TGCAGTGCTAGTCTCCGGACTAGCGGGCCAGATACGCAGTATTTT

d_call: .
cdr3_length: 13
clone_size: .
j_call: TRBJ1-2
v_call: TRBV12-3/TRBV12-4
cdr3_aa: CASSPDRPYGYTF
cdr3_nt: TGTGCCAGCAGCCCAGACAGGCCCTATGGCTACACCTTC

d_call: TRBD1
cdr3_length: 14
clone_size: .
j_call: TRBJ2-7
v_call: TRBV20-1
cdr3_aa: CSAREGQRTYEQYF
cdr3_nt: TGCAGTGCTAGAGAGGGACAGAGGACCTACGAGCAGTACTTC

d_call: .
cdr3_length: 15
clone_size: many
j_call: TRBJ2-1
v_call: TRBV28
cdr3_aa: CASSLAGRSYNEQFF
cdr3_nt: TGTGCCAGCAGTTTAGCGGGCAGGTCATACAATGAGCAGTTCTTC

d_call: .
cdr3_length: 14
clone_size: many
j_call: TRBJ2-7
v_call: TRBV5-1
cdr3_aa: CASSPKLNSYEQYF
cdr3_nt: TGCGCCAGCAGCCCCAAGTTGAACTCCTACGAGCAGTACTTC

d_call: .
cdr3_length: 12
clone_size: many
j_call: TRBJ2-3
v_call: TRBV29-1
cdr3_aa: CSVETGTDTQYF
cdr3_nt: TGCAGCGTTGAAACAGGAACGGATACGCAGTATTTT

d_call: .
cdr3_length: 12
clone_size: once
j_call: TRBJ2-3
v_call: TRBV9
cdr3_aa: CASSGYLDTQYF
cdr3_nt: TGTGCCAGCAGCGGATATCTAGATACGCAGTATTTT

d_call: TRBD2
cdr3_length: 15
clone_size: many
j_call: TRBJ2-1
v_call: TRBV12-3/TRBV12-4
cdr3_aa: CASRRGGASRNEQFF
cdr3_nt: TGTGCCAGCAGACGGGGGGGCGCGTCGAGGAATGAGCAGTTCTTC

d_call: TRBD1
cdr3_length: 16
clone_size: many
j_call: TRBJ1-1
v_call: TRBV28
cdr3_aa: CASSFPGQGGNTEAFF
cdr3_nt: TGTGCCAGCAGTTTTCCGGGACAGGGGGGGAACACTGAAGCTTTCTTT

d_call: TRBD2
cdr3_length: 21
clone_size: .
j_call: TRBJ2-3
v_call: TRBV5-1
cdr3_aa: CASSNLPGLAGGEEGTDTQYF
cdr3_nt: TGCGCCAGCAGTAATCTACCGGGACTAGCGGGAGGTGAGGAGGGCACAGATACGCAGTATTTT

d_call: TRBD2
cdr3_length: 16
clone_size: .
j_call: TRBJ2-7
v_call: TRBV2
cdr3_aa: CASSEAGTSLPMEQYF
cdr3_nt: TGTGCCAGCAGTGAAGCGGGGACTAGTCTACCGATGGAGCAGTACTTC

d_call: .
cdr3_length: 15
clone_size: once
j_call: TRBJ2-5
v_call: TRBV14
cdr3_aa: CASSQDRGVAETQYF
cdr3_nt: TGTGCCAGCAGCCAAGATCGCGGGGTAGCAGAGACCCAGTACTTC

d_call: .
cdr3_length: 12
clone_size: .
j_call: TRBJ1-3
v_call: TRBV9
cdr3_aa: CANSQVGNTIYF
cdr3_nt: TGTGCCAACAGCCAAGTCGGAAACACCATATATTTT

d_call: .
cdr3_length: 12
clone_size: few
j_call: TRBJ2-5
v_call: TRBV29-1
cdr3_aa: CSVRDGQETQYF
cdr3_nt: TGCAGCGTACGGGACGGCCAAGAGACCCAGTACTTC

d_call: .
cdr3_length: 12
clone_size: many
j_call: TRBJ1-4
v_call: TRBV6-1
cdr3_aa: CASSDLHEKLFF
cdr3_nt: TGTGCCAGCAGTGACCTACACGAAAAACTGTTTTTT

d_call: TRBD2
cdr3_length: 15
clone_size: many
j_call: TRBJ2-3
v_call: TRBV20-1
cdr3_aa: CSAYATSGSTDTQYF
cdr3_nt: TGCAGTGCTTACGCGACTAGCGGGAGTACAGATACGCAGTATTTT

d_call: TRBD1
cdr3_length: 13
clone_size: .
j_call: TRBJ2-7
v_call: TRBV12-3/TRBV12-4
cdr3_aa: CASYRGDRYEQYF
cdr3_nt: TGTGCCAGTTACAGGGGGGACCGTTACGAGCAGTACTTC

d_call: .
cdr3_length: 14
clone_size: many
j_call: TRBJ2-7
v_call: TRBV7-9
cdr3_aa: CASAEGLSNYEQYF
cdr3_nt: TGTGCCAGCGCTGAAGGACTATCAAACTACGAGCAGTACTTC

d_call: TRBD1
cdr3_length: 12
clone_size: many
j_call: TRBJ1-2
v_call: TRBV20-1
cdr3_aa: CSAQRQGAGYTF
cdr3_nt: TGCAGTGCTCAAAGACAGGGAGCAGGCTACACCTTC

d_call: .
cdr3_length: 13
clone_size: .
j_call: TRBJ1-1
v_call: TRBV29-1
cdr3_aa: CSVEDRGNTEAFF
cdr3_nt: TGCAGCGTTGAAGACAGGGGGAACACTGAAGCTTTCTTT

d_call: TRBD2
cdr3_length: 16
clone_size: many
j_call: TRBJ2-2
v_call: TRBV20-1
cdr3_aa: CSAKKAGGRGTGELFF
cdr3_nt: TGCAGTGCTAAGAAGGCGGGAGGGCGTGGCACCGGGGAGCTGTTTTTT

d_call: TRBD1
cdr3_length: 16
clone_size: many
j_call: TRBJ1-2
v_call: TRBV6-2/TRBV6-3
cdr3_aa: CASSYLAPGTGHGYTF
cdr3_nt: TGTGCCAGCAGTTACTTGGCCCCCGGGACAGGGCATGGCTACACCTTC

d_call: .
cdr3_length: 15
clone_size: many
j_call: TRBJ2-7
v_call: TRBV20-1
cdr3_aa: CSARYPRTASYEQYF
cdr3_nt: TGCAGTGCTAGATACCCCAGGACAGCCTCCTACGAGCAGTACTTC

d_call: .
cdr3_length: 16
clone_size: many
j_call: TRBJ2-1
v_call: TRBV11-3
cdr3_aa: CASSKDSGSSYNEQFF
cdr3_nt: TGTGCCAGCAGCAAGGATAGCGGTAGCTCCTACAATGAGCAGTTCTTC